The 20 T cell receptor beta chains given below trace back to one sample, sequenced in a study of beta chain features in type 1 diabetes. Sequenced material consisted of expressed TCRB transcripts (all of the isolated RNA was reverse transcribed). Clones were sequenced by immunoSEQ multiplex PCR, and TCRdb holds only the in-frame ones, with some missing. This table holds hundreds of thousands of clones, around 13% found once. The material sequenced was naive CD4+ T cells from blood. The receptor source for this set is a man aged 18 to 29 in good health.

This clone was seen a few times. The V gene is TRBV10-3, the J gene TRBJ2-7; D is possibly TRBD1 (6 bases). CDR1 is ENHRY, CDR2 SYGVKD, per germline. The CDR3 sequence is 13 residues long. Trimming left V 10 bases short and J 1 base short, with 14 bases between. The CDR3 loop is CATWRQESYEQYF. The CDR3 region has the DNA TGTGCCACCTGGCGACAGGAGTCCTACGAGCAGTACTTC.

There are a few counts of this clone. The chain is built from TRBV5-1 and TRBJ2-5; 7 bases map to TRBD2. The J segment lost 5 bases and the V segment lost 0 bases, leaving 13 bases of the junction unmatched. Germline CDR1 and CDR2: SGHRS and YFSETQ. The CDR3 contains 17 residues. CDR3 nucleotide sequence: TGCGCCAGCAGCTTGGCCGGGGCTAGCGGCCGAGGTGAGACCCAGTACTTC. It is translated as CASSLAGASGRGETQYF.

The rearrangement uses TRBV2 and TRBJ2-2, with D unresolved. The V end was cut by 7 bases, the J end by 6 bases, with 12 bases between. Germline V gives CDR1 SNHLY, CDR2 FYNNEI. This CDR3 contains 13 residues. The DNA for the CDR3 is TGTGCCAGCATGTTCCGGTCGGCCGGGGAGCTGTTTTTT. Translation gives CASMFRSAGELFF. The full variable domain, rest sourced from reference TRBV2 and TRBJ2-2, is EPEVTQTPSHQVTQMGQEVILRCVPISNHLYFYWYRQILGQKVEFLVSFYNNEISEKSEIFDDQFSVERPDGSNFTLKIRSTKLEDSAMYFCASMFRSAGELFFGEGSRLTVL.

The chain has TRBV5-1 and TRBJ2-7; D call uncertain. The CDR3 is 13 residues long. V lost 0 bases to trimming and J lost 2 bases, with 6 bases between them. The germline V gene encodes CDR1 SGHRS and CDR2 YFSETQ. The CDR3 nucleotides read TGCGCCAGCAGCTTGGGATCGGCCTACGAGCAGTACTTC. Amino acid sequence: CASSLGSAYEQYF.

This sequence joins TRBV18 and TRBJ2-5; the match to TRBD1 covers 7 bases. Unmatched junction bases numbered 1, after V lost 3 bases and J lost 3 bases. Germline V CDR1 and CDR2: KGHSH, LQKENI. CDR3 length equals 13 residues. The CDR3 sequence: CASSPTGKETQYF. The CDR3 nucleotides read TGTGCCAGCTCACCGACAGGGAAAGAGACCCAGTACTTC.

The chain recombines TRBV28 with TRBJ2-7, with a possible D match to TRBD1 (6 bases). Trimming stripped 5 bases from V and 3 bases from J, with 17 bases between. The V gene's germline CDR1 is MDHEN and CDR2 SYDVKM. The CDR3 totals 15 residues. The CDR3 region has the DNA TGTGCCAGCAGTAGGACAGCTTCCCACTACTACGAGCAGTACTTC. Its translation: CASSRTASHYYEQYF.

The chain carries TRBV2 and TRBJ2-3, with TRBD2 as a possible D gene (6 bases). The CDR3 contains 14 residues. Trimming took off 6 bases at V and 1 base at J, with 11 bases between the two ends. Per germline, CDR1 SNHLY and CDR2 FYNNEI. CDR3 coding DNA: TGTGCCAGCAGCTTAGCGGATCGCACAGATACGCAGTATTTT. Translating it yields CASSLADRTDTQYF.

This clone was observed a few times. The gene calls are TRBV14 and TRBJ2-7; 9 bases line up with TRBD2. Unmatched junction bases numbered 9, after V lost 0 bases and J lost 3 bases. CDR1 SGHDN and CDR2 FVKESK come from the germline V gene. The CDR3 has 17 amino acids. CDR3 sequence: CASSQEYRLAGFYEQYF. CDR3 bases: TGTGCCAGCAGCCAAGAATACCGGCTAGCGGGGTTCTACGAGCAGTACTTC.

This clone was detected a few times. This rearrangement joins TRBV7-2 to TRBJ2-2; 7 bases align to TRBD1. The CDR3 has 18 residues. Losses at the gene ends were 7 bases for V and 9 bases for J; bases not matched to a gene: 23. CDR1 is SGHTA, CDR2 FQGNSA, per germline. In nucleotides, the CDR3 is TGTGCCAGCACCCCTCGGTCGATACACGGGACAGCTAACCGGGAGCTGTTTTTT. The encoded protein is CASTPRSIHGTANRELFF.

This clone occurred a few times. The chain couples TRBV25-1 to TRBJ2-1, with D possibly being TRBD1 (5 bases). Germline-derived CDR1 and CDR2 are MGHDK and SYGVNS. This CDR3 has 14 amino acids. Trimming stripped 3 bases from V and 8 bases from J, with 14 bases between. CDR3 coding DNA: TGTGCCAGCAGTGACCCTGGGGCCGAGGATGAGCAGTTCTTC. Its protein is CASSDPGAEDEQFF. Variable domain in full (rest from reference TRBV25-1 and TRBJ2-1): EADIYQTPRYLVIGTGKKITLECSQTMGHDKMYWYQQDPGMELHLIHYSYGVNSTEKGDLSSESTVSRIRTEHFPLTLESARPSHTSQYLCASSDPGAEDEQFFGPGTRLTVL.

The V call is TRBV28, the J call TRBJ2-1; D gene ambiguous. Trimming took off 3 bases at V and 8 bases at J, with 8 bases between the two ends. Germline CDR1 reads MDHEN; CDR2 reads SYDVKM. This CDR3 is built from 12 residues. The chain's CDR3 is CASSFDRYEQFF. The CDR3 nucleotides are TGTGCCAGCAGTTTCGATCGGTATGAGCAGTTCTTC.

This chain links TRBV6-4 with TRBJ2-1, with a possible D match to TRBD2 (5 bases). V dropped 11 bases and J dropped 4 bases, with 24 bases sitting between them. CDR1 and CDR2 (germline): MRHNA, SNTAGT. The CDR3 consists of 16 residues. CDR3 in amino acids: CASGVRVCPTYNEQFF. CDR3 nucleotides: TGTGCCTCCGGGGTTAGAGTTTGCCCCACTTACAATGAGCAGTTCTTC.

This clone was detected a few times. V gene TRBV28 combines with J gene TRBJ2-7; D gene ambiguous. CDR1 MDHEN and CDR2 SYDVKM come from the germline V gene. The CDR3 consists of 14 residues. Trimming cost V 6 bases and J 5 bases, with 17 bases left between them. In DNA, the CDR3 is TGTGCCAGCAGCCTAAACAGTGCAGTCCACGAGCAGTACTTC. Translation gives CASSLNSAVHEQYF.

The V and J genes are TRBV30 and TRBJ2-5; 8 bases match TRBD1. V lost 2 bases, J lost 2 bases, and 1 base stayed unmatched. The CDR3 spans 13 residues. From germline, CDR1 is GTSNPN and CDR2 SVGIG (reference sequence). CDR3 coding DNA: TGTGCCTGGAGTCGGACAGGGCAAGAGACCCAGTACTTC. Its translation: CAWSRTGQETQYF.

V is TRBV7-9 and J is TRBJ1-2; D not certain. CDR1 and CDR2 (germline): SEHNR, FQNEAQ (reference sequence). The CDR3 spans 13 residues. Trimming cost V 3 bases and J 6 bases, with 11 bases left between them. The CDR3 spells CASSFSQIHGYTF. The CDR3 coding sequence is TGTGCCAGCAGCTTTTCACAAATCCATGGCTACACCTTC.

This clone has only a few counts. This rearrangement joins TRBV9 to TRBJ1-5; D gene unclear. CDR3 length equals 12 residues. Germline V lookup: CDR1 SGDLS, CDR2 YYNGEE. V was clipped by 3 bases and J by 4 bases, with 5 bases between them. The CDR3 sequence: CASSAGNQPQHF. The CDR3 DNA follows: TGTGCCAGCAGCGCCGGGAATCAGCCCCAGCATTTT.

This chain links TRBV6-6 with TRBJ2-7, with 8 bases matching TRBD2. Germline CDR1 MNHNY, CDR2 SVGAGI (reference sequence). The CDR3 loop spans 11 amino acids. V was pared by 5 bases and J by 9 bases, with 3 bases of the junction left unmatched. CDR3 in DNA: TGTGCCAGCAGTCCCGGGGGGGGGCAGTACTTC. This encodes CASSPGGGQYF.

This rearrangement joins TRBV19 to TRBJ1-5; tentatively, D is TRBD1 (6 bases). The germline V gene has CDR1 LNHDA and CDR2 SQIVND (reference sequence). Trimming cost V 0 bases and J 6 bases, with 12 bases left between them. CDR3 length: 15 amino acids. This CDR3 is CASSIDRQVVQPQHF. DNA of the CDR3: TGTGCCAGTAGTATAGATCGACAGGTCGTTCAGCCCCAGCATTTT.

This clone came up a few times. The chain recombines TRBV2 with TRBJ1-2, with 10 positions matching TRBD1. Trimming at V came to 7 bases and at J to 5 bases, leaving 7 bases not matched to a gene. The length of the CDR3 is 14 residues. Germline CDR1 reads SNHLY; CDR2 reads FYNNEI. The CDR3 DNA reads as TGTGCCAGCAACCCGGGACAGGGGAAATATGGCTACACCTTC. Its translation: CASNPGQGKYGYTF. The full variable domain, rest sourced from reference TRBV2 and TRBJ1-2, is EPEVTQTPSHQVTQMGQEVILRCVPISNHLYFYWYRQILGQKVEFLVSFYNNEISEKSEIFDDQFSVERPDGSNFTLKIRSTKLEDSAMYFCASNPGQGKYGYTFGSGTRLTVV.

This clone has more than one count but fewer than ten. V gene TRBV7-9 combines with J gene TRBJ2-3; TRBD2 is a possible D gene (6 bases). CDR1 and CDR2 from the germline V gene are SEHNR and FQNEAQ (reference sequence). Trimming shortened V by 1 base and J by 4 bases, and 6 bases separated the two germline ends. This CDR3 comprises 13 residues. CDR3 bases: TGTGCCAGCAGCTTAGGGGAGGCAGATACGCAGTATTTT. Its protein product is CASSLGEADTQYF.